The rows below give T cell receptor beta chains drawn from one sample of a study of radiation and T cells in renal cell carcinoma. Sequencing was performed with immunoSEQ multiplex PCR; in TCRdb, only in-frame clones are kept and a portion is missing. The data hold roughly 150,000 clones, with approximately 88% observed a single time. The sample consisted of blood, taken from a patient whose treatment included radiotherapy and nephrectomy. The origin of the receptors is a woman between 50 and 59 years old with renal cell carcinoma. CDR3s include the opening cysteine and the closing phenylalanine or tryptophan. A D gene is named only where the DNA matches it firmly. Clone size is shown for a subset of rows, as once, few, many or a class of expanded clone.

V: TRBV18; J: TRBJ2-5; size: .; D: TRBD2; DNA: TGTGCCAGCTCACATAGCGGGCCACAAGAGACCCAGTACTTC; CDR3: CASSHSGPQETQYF
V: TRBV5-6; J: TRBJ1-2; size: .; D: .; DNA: TGTGCCAGCAGCCCAGCCACAAACTATGGCTACACCTTC; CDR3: CASSPATNYGYTF
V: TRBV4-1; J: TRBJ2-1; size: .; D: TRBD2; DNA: TGCGCCAGCAGCCAAGTGGTTGGGGGGCTAGCGGGACCCCGGGAGCAGTTCTTC; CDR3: CASSQVVGGLAGPREQFF
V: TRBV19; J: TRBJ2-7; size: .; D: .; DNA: TGTGCCAGTAGTATCCAGGGACACGAGCAGTACTTC; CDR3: CASSIQGHEQYF
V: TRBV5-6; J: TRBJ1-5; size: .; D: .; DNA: TGTGCCAGCAGCTTTCAGCCCAATCAGCCCCAGCATTTT; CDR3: CASSFQPNQPQHF
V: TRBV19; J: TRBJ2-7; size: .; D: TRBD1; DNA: TGTGCCAGTAGTATGACAGGGAGCTCCTACGAGCAGTACTTC; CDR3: CASSMTGSSYEQYF
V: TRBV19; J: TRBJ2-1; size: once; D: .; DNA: TGTGCCAGTACCGATATGTTCACCAGCTCCTACAATGAGCAGTTCTTC; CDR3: CASTDMFTSSYNEQFF
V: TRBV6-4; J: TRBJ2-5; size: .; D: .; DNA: TGTGCCAGCAGTCTCGAATCGGACTCAGTGACCCAGTACTTC; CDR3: CASSLESDSVTQYF
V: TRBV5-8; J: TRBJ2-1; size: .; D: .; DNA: TGTGCCAGCAGCTTGGATTTAGGGGGGGCTAGCTCCTACAATGAGCAGTTCTTC; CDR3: CASSLDLGGASSYNEQFF
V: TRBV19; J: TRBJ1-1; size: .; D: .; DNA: TGTGCCAGTAGTCCGAGGGGGGTTTACACTGAAGCTTTCTTT; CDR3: CASSPRGVYTEAFF
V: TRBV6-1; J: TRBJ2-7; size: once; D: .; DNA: TGTGCCAGCAGTGAATCAGGACAATCCTCCTACGAGCAGTACTTC; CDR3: CASSESGQSSYEQYF
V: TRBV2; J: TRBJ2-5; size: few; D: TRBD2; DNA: TGTGCCAGCAGTGACGGGACTAGCGGGAACCAAGAGACCCAGTACTTC; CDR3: CASSDGTSGNQETQYF
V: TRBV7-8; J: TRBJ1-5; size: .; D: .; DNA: TGTGCCAGCACCGCCGGCCCGGGGCGGCAACAGCATTTT; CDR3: CASTAGPGRQQHF
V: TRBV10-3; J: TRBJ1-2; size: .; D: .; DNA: TGTGCCATCAGTGAACAGGGAAGCTATGGCTACACCTTC; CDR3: CAISEQGSYGYTF
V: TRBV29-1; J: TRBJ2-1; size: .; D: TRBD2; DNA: TGCAGCGTTGGGGGGGGATACAATGAGCAGTTCTTC; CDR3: CSVGGGYNEQFF
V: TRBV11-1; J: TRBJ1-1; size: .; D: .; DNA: TGTGCCAGCAGCGAGCAGCAGAACACTGAAGCTTTCTTT; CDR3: CASSEQQNTEAFF
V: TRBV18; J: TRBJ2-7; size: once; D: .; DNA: TGTGCCAGCTCACCCCTACCAGTCGGGGTCGAGCAGTACTTC; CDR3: CASSPLPVGVEQYF
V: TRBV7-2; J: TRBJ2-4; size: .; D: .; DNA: TGTGCCAGCAGCCCCGGGCTATCCAGGGGAAACATTCAGTACTTC; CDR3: CASSPGLSRGNIQYF
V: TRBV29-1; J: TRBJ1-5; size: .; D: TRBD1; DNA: TGCAGCGTTACAGACAGGGAAGGTCAGCCCCAGCATTTT; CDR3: CSVTDREGQPQHF
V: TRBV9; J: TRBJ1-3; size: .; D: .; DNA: TGTGCCAGCAGCGACGTGACAGGACACTCTGGAAACACCATATATTTT; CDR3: CASSDVTGHSGNTIYF
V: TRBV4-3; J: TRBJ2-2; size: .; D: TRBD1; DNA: TGCGCCAGCAGGGGGACAGGGCGCGGGGAGCTGTTTTTT; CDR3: CASRGTGRGELFF
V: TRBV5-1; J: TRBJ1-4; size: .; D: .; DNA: TGCGCCAGCAGCTTCGGGGCAGGGGAAAATGAAAAACTGTTTTTT; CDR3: CASSFGAGENEKLFF
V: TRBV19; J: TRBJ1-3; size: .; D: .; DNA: TGTGCCAGTAGTATCTTTCTTGAACCAGGAAACACCATATATTTT; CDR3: CASSIFLEPGNTIYF
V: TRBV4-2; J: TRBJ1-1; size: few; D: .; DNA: TGTGCCAGCAGCCGCCAGGGCCTGACTGAAGCTTTCTTT; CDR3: CASSRQGLTEAFF
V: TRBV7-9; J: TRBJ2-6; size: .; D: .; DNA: TGTGCCAGCAGCTTAGTGGGGCAAGGGCCTGGGGCCAACGTCCTGACTTTC; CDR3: CASSLVGQGPGANVLTF
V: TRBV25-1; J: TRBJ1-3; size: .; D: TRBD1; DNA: TGTGCCAGCAGTGGGGGGACAGTCTCTGGAAACACCATATATTTT; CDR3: CASSGGTVSGNTIYF
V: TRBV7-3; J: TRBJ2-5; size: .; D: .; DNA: TGTGCCAGCAGCTTAAGTGGACAAGCCCAAGAGACCCAGTACTTC; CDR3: CASSLSGQAQETQYF
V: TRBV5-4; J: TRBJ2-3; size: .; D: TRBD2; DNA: TGTGCCAGCAGCACTAGCGGGGGGACAGATACGCAGTATTTT; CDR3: CASSTSGGTDTQYF
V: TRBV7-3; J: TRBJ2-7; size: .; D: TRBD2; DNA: TGTGCCAGCAGCTTGACCCCCCCTAGCGGGGGGGTGACCTACGAGCAGTACTTC; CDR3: CASSLTPPSGGVTYEQYF
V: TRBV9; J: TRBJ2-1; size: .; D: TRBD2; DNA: TGTGCCAGCAGCGTTCTGGGTAGCGGGGGGATTTTTGAGCAGTTCTTC; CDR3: CASSVLGSGGIFEQFF
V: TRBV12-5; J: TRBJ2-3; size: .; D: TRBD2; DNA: TGTGCTAGTGGTTTGGTACGTGGGACTAGGGCAGATACGCAGTATTTT; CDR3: CASGLVRGTRADTQYF
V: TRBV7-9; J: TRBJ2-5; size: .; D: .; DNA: TGTGCCAGCAGCTTTGCTACAGAAGAGACCCAGTACTTC; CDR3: CASSFATEETQYF
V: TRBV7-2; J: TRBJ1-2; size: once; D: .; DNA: TGTGCCAGCAGCTCCAGGGCCGGTAACTATGGCTACACCTTC; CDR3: CASSSRAGNYGYTF
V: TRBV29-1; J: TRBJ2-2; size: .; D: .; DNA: TGCAGCGTTGGTTTTACTACGGACTACACCGGGGAGCTGTTTTTT; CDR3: CSVGFTTDYTGELFF
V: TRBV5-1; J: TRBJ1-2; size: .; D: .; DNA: TGCGCCAGCAGCTTGTTAACCGCCGGCCCTTATGGCTACACCTTC; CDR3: CASSLLTAGPYGYTF
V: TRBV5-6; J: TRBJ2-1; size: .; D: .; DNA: TGTGCCAGCAGCTTGGTTAGCCTATACAATGAGCAGTTCTTC; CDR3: CASSLVSLYNEQFF
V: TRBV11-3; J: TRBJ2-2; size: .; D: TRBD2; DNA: TGTGCCAGCAGCTCGGGACTAGCGGACACCGGGGAGCTGTTTTTT; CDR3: CASSSGLADTGELFF
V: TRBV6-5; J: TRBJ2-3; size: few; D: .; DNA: TGTGCCAGCAGATTAGACCGCACAGATACGCAGTATTTT; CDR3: CASRLDRTDTQYF
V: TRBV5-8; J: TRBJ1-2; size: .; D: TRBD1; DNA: TGTGCCAGCAGCACGGACAGGGGGCAATTAAACTCCTATGGCTACACCTTC; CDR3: CASSTDRGQLNSYGYTF
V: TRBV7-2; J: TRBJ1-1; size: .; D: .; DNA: TGTGCCAGCAGCTTAGTGGGTTTCGGCAGGGGCCAGAACACTGAAGCTTTCTTT; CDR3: CASSLVGFGRGQNTEAFF